One and the same sample provided the 12 T cell receptor beta chains below, sequenced in a study of cytomegalovirus exposure and HLA in healthy donors. 13 Jbeta primers and 60 Vbeta primers were used for the PCR. Libraries were prepared by immunoSEQ multiplex PCR; TCRdb keeps only in-frame clonotypes and omits some of them. The data show about 140,000 clones, 77% seen once. Sequencing was done on a sample of PBMCs. The receptor set was obtained from a male donor in good health and CMV-seronegative.

The V and J genes are TRBV29-1 and TRBJ1-1, with 8 positions matching TRBD1. The junction had 6 bases not matched to a gene; V was cut back by 5 bases and J by 1 base. The CDR3 consists of 14 residues. The germline CDR1 and CDR2 sequences are SQVTM and ANQGSEA. CDR3 loop: CSVKTGAGNTEAFF. The CDR3 DNA is TGCAGCGTTAAGACAGGGGCTGGGAACACTGAAGCTTTCTTT.

Here the CDR3 DNA reads TGTGCCAGCAGCTCTAGGACCGGGACAGGAGATGGAAACACCATATATTTT. This encodes CASSSRTGTGDGNTIYF. J is TRBJ1-3 and V is TRBV7-2; TRBD1 aligns across 8 bases. Germline CDR1 and CDR2: SGHTA and FQGNSA. The junction had 11 bases not matched to a gene; V was cut back by 4 bases and J by 3 bases. This CDR3 has 17 residues.

The chain has TRBV10-3 and TRBJ2-5; a weak D match, TRBD1 (6 bases). Germline V gives CDR1 ENHRY, CDR2 SYGVKD. V gave up 6 bases and J gave up 2 bases, with 10 bases separating them. The CDR3 contains 13 residues. CDR3 in amino acids: CAIRDRLQETQYF. The CDR3 DNA follows: TGTGCCATCAGAGACAGGTTACAAGAGACCCAGTACTTC.

This chain joins TRBV19 and TRBJ2-1; 8 bases map to TRBD2. The CDR3 consists of 16 residues. The germline gives CDR1 LNHDA, CDR2 SQIVND (reference sequence). Trimming removed 5 bases from V and 6 bases from J; junction bases left unmatched: 12. The CDR3 region has the DNA TGTGCCAGTAGTCCTTACGTCGGGACTAGTCGCAATGAGCAGTTCTTC. It translates to CASSPYVGTSRNEQFF. The full variable domain, its missing parts supplied by reference TRBV19 and TRBJ2-1, is DGGITQSPKYLFRKEGQNVTLSCEQNLNHDAMYWYRQDPGQGLRLIYYSQIVNDFQKGDIAEGYSVSREKKESFPLTVTSAQKNPTAFYLCASSPYVGTSRNEQFFGPGTRLTVL.

The rearrangement joins TRBV5-1 to TRBJ2-5; 11 nucleotides line up with TRBD2. The CDR3 loop spans 15 amino acids. Germline values: CDR1 SGHRS, CDR2 YFSETQ. J gave up 9 bases and V 3 bases, and 10 bases lay outside the gene matches. CDR3 protein: CASSSPGSGGGPQYF. In nucleotides, the CDR3 is TGCGCCAGCAGCTCCCCGGGTAGCGGGGGGGGGCCCCAGTACTTC.

V is TRBV5-5 and J is TRBJ1-1, with 8 bases that match TRBD1. The CDR3 is 15 amino acids. V trimming: 4 bases; J trimming: 5 bases; junction bases outside the gene matches: 10. In germline, CDR1 is SGHKS, CDR2 YYEKEE (reference sequence). CDR3 sequence reads: CASSLRGRGDTEAFF. CDR3 DNA: TGTGCCAGCAGCCTCAGGGGGCGCGGGGATACTGAAGCTTTCTTT.

This clone was seen only once. The rearrangement uses TRBV7-2 and TRBJ2-7; the match to TRBD1 covers 9 bases. The germline gives CDR1 SGHTA, CDR2 FQGNSA. The ends lost 5 bases at V and 3 bases at J; junction bases unmatched: 11. The CDR3 length is 16 residues. This CDR3 reads CASSRVAGQGFYEQYF. CDR3 DNA sequence: TGTGCCAGCAGCCGAGTCGCTGGACAGGGGTTCTACGAGCAGTACTTC.

The chain combines TRBV4-1 with TRBJ2-5, with TRBD1 as a possible D gene (6 bases). V gave up 4 bases and J gave up 3 bases, with 12 bases separating them. Germline assignment: CDR1 MGHRA and CDR2 YSYEKL. CDR3 size: 14 residues. CDR3 nucleotides: TGCGCCAGCAGCCCTTACTGGACAGAAGAGACCCAGTACTTC. Translated, it gives CASSPYWTEETQYF.

This clone appeared a single time. The chain joins TRBV7-3 to TRBJ2-2, with unresolved D. The CDR3 is 15 residues long. Germline V gene data show CDR1 as SGHTA and CDR2 as FQGTGA. V was pared by 2 bases and J by 2 bases, with 9 bases between. Here the CDR3 DNA reads TGTGCCAGCAGCTTAGGTCACAGAAACACCGGGGAGCTGTTTTTT. Amino acids: CASSLGHRNTGELFF. Complete variable domain (other parts from reference TRBV7-3 and TRBJ2-2): GAGVSQTPSNKVTEKGKYVELRCDPISGHTALYWYRQSLGQGPEFLIYFQGTGAADDSGLPNDRFFAVRPEGSVSTLKIQRTERGDSAVYLCASSLGHRNTGELFFGEGSRLTVL.

The gene calls are TRBV5-4 and TRBJ1-1; TRBD1 matches at 8 bases. The CDR3 has 15 amino acids. The V and J ends lost 3 bases and 1 base, in that order; junction bases with no gene match: 5. CDR1 and CDR2 from the germline V gene are SGHNT and YYREEE (reference sequence). CDR3 bases: TGTGCCAGCAGCTATAAGACAGGGGAGAACACTGAAGCTTTCTTT. It translates to CASSYKTGENTEAFF.

The J gene is TRBJ2-3, the V gene TRBV19; D is perhaps TRBD2 (7 bases). V was pared by 6 bases and J by 6 bases, with 19 bases between. The V gene's germline CDR1 is LNHDA and CDR2 SQIVND (reference sequence). CDR3 length: 15 residues. CDR3 DNA: TGTGCCAGTAGGAGATACGGGGGGCGGGGGGATACGCAGTATTTT. It translates to CASRRYGGRGDTQYF.

The V and J genes are TRBV19 and TRBJ2-1, with 12 bases matching TRBD2. Trimming at V came to 5 bases and at J to 2 bases, leaving 10 bases not matched to a gene. This CDR3 has 18 amino acids. Germline-derived CDR1 and CDR2 are LNHDA and SQIVND (reference sequence). Here the CDR3 reads CASSPPLAGGRAYNEQFF. The CDR3 DNA reads TGTGCCAGTAGTCCGCCGCTAGCGGGGGGGCGGGCCTACAATGAGCAGTTCTTC.